The present entry profiles one TCR delta chain with its context. Its target is not known. It differs at one base from a far larger clone, so likely a read error. Other DNA sequences from this sample encode an identical CDR3 as well. Germline assignment: CDR1 GEAIGNYY and CDR2 EKD. The ends were cut back, 0 bases at V and 3 bases at J, with 10 bases in the middle. This CDR3 is built from 14 residues. This entry comes from a study of gammadelta T cells in human blood. Whole-study findings and limits: Microbial exposure reportedly appeared to drive polyclonal expansion of innate gamma-delta T cells right after birth.

TCRdb reprocessed the RT-PCR reads through CATT. Of a few hundred delta-chain clones detected, around half appear once; the ten largest clones hold 85% to 95%. The sequence came from a human donor. The sequenced material came from Vgamma9Vdelta2 gamma-delta T cells from infant blood. The chain uses TRDV2 and TRDJ1; D perhaps matches TRDD3 (6 bases). TCRdb records no J gene; here it was assigned by comparing the DNA to germline. CDR3: CACDTWGYADKLIF. In DNA, the CDR3 is TGTGCCTGTGACACCTGGGGGTACGCCGATAAACTCATCTTT.